This T cell receptor (beta chain) was documented in a study of blood T cells in healthy people across ages. Study-wide results and limits: PBMCs that were unsorted prevented a conclusive naive versus antigen-experienced comparison.

This clonotype was seen a few times. No antigen is known for it. Germline CDR1 is KGHSH and CDR2 is LQKENI. The CDR3 length is 14 residues. J gave up 1 base and V 8 bases, and 7 bases lay outside the gene matches. For the second PCR, which ran for 7 to 11 cycles, a sample-barcoded 5' primer and a J-beta primer mix were used. The study obtained at least 3 million CDR3-containing paired-end reads from every sample. TCRdb analysed the 5' RACE reads with MiXCR anew, one entry per CDR3 protein. Among 800,000 to 950,000 distinct CDR3 sequences listed, almost 30% were seen once. A further study also used this sample, focusing on T cells of mothers and their children.

V gene TRBV18 combines with J gene TRBJ1-1; 7 nucleotides align to TRBD1. Sequences were obtained from blood. The TCR was taken from a woman in her thirties or forties in good health. CDR3 region: CASASQGTNTEAFF. The CDR3 coding sequence is TGTGCCAGCGCATCACAGGGGACGAACACTGAAGCTTTCTTT.